The next 22 T cell receptor beta chains were all read from a single sample in a study of human T cells and chemical hapten exposure. Treatment noted: therapeutic diphenylcyclopropenone sensitization with weekly scalp DPC. Individual cDNA molecules in this library carried unique molecular identifiers. In TCRdb, the reads were re-called with MiXCR into one record per CDR3 protein. This table holds 3,500 to 4,500 distinct CDR3 sequences, 49% found once. Sequences were derived from whole blood, sampled before DPC sensitization or 2, 6, or about 24 weeks after (not recorded which). Receptors originate from an adult with alopecia areata. Some clones in this sample may be carry-over from other donors' samples. This table probably holds off-target reads from a library built for another chain.

This clonotype was counted between two and nine times. The genes are TRBV4-3 and TRBJ2-2; D perhaps matches TRBD2 (6 bases). V shed 1 base and J shed 4 bases, with 7 bases lying between them. Germline CDR1 reads LGHNA; CDR2 reads YSLEER. The CDR3 extends over 14 amino acids. CDR3 in amino acids: CASSQGGITGELFF. For the CDR3, the DNA is TGCGCCAGCAGCCAAGGCGGGATCACCGGGGAGCTGTTTTTT.

The J gene is TRBJ2-3, the V gene TRBV2; D gene ambiguous. V dropped 6 bases and J dropped 2 bases, with 15 bases sitting between them. The CDR3 sequence is 15 residues long. Germline lookup yields CDR1 SNHLY and CDR2 FYNNEI. CDR3 coding DNA: TGTGCCAGCAGCACGACTGGGTCGTTCACAGATACGCAGTATTTT. This translates into CASSTTGSFTDTQYF.

This chain joins TRBV29-1 and TRBJ2-7; D gene uncertain. Germline assignment: CDR1 SQVTM and CDR2 ANQGSEA. V dropped 6 bases and J dropped 2 bases, with 11 bases sitting between them. The length of the CDR3 is 12 residues. CDR3 DNA: TGCAGCGTGGGGATGTTCCCCTACGAGCAGTACTTC. It translates to CSVGMFPYEQYF.

The chain employs TRBV6-2 or TRBV6-3 and TRBJ2-3, with D unresolved. Germline V gene lookup returns CDR1 MNHEY and CDR2 SVGEGT. Trimming removed 5 bases at V and 7 bases at J, with 10 bases between. CDR3 length equals 12 residues. This chain's CDR3 is CASSHLGNTQYF. CDR3 bases: TGTGCCAGCAGTCATCTAGGGAATACGCAGTATTTT.

V is TRBV7-9 and J is TRBJ2-1; D gene ambiguous. This CDR3 spans 15 amino acids. V was clipped by 5 bases and J by 8 bases, with 19 bases between them. Germline values: CDR1 SEHNR, CDR2 FQNEAQ (reference sequence). CDR3 sequence (DNA): TGTGCCAGCAGCCTTGAGACGGTCCCCCGCGATGAGCAGTTCTTC. It is translated as CASSLETVPRDEQFF.

The chain has TRBV4-2 and TRBJ1-6; 10 bases fit TRBD1. The CDR3 has 15 amino acids. CDR1 LGHNA and CDR2 YNFKEQ come from the germline V gene. After removal of 3 bases from V and 6 bases from J, the junction contained 2 bases not matched to a gene. The CDR3 loop reads CASSQGDRGNSPLHF. CDR3 DNA sequence: TGTGCCAGCAGCCAGGGGGACAGGGGTAATTCACCCCTCCACTTT.

The CDR3 reads CASSLPLAGARSSYNEQFF. The CDR3 DNA reads TGTGCCAGCAGCTTGCCACTAGCGGGAGCCAGGAGCTCCTACAATGAGCAGTTCTTC. The chain uses TRBV5-5 and TRBJ2-1, with TRBD2 matching 11 bases. V dropped 1 base and J dropped 0; count of bases not matched to a gene: 9. Germline CDR1 is SGHKS and CDR2 is YYEKEE (reference sequence). The length of the CDR3 is 19 residues.

The genes are TRBV3-1 and TRBJ2-5; D tentatively reads TRBD1 or TRBD2 (5 bases each). There are 16 residues in the CDR3. Looked up from germline, CDR1 is LGHDT and CDR2 is YNNKEL (reference sequence). Deletions cut 4 bases from V and 2 bases from J, with 17 bases between. For the CDR3, the DNA is TGTGCCAGCAGCCCCTTGGCGCCCTGGGGGCAAGAGACCCAGTACTTC. Translated, it gives CASSPLAPWGQETQYF.

The rearrangement uses TRBV29-1 and TRBJ2-3; D gene ambiguous. Trimming removed 3 bases at V and 2 bases at J, with 9 bases between. Germline V lookup: CDR1 SQVTM, CDR2 ANQGSEA. CDR3 size: 13 residues. CDR3: CSVERQITDTQYF. The CDR3 DNA reads TGCAGCGTTGAGAGGCAGATCACAGATACGCAGTATTTT.

This sequence joins TRBV4-1 and TRBJ2-2; TRBD1 aligns across 11 bases. Trimming cost V 4 bases and J 7 bases; bases outside gene matches: 5. The CDR3 is made up of 15 amino acids. Germline V gives CDR1 MGHRA, CDR2 YSYEKL. The CDR3: CASSLGQGADGELFF. The CDR3 DNA reads TGCGCCAGCAGCCTTGGACAGGGGGCGGACGGGGAGCTGTTTTTT.

The chain employs TRBV19 and TRBJ2-3; TRBD1 matches 7 bases. This CDR3 is 16 amino acids long. Germline loops: CDR1 LNHDA, CDR2 SQIVND (reference sequence). With V trimmed by 3 bases and J by 0 bases, 6 bases remained unmatched. CDR3 sequence reads: CASSITATGSTDTQYF. The CDR3, as DNA: TGTGCCAGTAGTATCACTGCGACAGGGAGCACAGATACGCAGTATTTT.

V usage is TRBV18 and J usage is TRBJ2-7; D not certain. The germline V gene has CDR1 KGHSH and CDR2 LQKENI. The CDR3 is made up of 14 amino acids. The V and J ends lost 1 base and 5 bases respectively, with 12 bases between them. DNA for the CDR3: TGTGCCAGCTCACCACAGGAAAGCAGCCACGAGCAGTACTTC. Translating it yields CASSPQESSHEQYF.

The chain employs TRBV7-9 and TRBJ2-3; no reliable D call. Deletions cut 3 bases from V and 3 bases from J, with 4 bases between. The length of the CDR3 is 12 residues. The V gene's germline CDR1 is SEHNR and CDR2 FQNEAQ (reference sequence). This CDR3 reads CASSLGTDTQYF. The CDR3 DNA is TGTGCCAGCAGCTTGGGAACAGATACGCAGTATTTT.

This clonotype was seen a few times. The chain combines TRBV6-1 with TRBJ2-5; D perhaps matches TRBD1 (6 bases). V was pared by 7 bases and J by 4 bases, with 10 bases between. CDR3 length: 12 amino acids. CDR1 is MNHNS, CDR2 SASEGT, per germline. The CDR3: CASTGDRETQYF. The CDR3, as DNA: TGTGCCAGCACAGGGGACCGAGAGACCCAGTACTTC.

The genes are TRBV7-2 and TRBJ2-7; 8 bases agree with TRBD1. V gave up 5 bases and J gave up 2 bases; unmatched junction bases: 8. CDR1 and CDR2 (germline): SGHTA, FQGNSA. This CDR3 has 15 amino acids. The CDR3 DNA follows: TGTGCCAGCAGCCACGACAGGGGTGTGACCTACGAGCAGTACTTC. Translated: CASSHDRGVTYEQYF.

This clonotype was detected only a few times. The rearrangement uses TRBV18 and TRBJ2-5; possibly TRBD2 for D (6 bases). Trimming stripped 4 bases from V and 4 bases from J, with 10 bases between. Germline-derived CDR1 and CDR2 are KGHSH and LQKENI. The CDR3 covers 13 residues. The CDR3 DNA follows: TGTGCCAGCTCACGGGGGGACCCAGAGACCCAGTACTTC. Protein: CASSRGDPETQYF.

The chain couples TRBV6-5 to TRBJ2-1, with D possibly called TRBD1 or TRBD2 (5 bases each). Looked up from germline, CDR1 is MNHEY and CDR2 is SVGAGI. Deletions cut 4 bases from V and 8 bases from J, with 9 bases between. The CDR3 runs 12 residues. The CDR3 nucleotides are TGTGCCAGCAGTTTCGGGACGCATGAGCAGTTCTTC. This sequence encodes CASSFGTHEQFF.

The chain uses TRBV11-1 and TRBJ2-1; TRBD2 agrees at 9 bases. Germline trimming cut 5 bases from V and 10 bases from J; bases unmatched to any gene: 12. CDR1 is SGHAT and CDR2 is FQDESV in the germline V gene (reference sequence). The CDR3 covers 15 residues. The CDR3 nucleotides are TGTGCCAGCAGCCTTCCGGCGGGAGGGCTAGGCGAGCAGTTCTTC. Translated: CASSLPAGGLGEQFF.

This clonotype was recorded a few times. The gene calls are TRBV7-2 and TRBJ2-1; D ambiguous. Germline CDR1 is SGHTA and CDR2 is FQGNSA. There are 14 residues in the CDR3. Trimming stripped 5 bases from V and 0 bases from J, with 8 bases between. CDR3 nucleotide sequence: TGTGCCAGCAGCCCCAGTAGCTCCTACAATGAGCAGTTCTTC. Translated, it gives CASSPSSSYNEQFF. Drawing the rest from reference TRBV7-2 and TRBJ2-1, the complete variable domain is GAGVSQSPSNKVTEKGKDVELRCDPISGHTALYWYRQSLGQGLEFLIYFQGNSAPDKSGLPSDRFSAERTGGSVSTLTIQRTQQEDSAVYLCASSPSSSYNEQFFGPGTRLTVL.

The rearrangement joins TRBV6-2 or TRBV6-3 to TRBJ2-4; possible D gene TRBD1, 6 bases. Trimming cost V 5 bases and J 2 bases, with 16 bases left between them. This CDR3 is built from 16 residues. Germline values: CDR1 MNHEY, CDR2 SVGEGT. CDR3 amino acids: CASSEPSGATKNIQYF. CDR3 bases: TGTGCCAGCAGTGAACCCTCAGGGGCAACCAAAAACATTCAGTACTTC.

The V and J genes are TRBV18 and TRBJ2-5; either TRBD1 or TRBD2 may supply D (5 bases each). Germline lookup yields CDR1 KGHSH and CDR2 LQKENI. Trimming pared 2 bases from V and 4 bases from J, leaving 20 bases between. The CDR3 loop spans 17 amino acids. CDR3 bases: TGTGCCAGCTCACCAGAGGCCGCCGGGGCGACCCGAGAGACCCAGTACTTC. Translated, it gives CASSPEAAGATRETQYF.

This chain joins TRBV12-3 or TRBV12-4 and TRBJ2-7; D may be TRBD1 (5 bases). The CDR3 has 13 amino acids. V was pared by 6 bases and J by 4 bases, with 13 bases between. CDR3 region: CASRYTRGYEQYF. The CDR3 nucleotides read TGTGCCAGCAGATATACAAGGGGATACGAGCAGTACTTC.